This T cell receptor beta chain was identified during a study of STAT5B mutations in CD4+ large granular lymphocyte leukemia. Per germline, CDR1 KGHSH and CDR2 LQKENI. The CDR3 runs 15 residues. The V and J ends lost 5 bases and 3 bases respectively, with 14 bases between them. General study results and limits: TRBV06-family usage was enriched in top patient clones (8/27) versus controls (2/35). Patient CD4-sorted repertoires stayed more clonal than healthy ones after leukemic-clone removal.

Repertoires were generated with immunoSEQ multiplex PCR, while TCRdb's copy carries only in-frame clones and drops some. The sample lists about 38,000 clones, 75% to 85% seen once, with 0.45% to 0.6% in the top ten. A note on this clone: Its antigen is not known.

Sequences were obtained from CD4+ T cells from blood buffy coats. The source of this sequence is a human donor in good health. The chain joins TRBV18 to TRBJ2-1; possible D gene TRBD2, 7 bases. The CDR3 is CASSRGGSLYNEQFF. The CDR3 DNA follows: TGTGCCAGCTCAAGGGGGGGTTCCCTCTACAATGAGCAGTTCTTC.